The clone carrying this T cell receptor beta chain was observed a handful of times. As yet, its antigen is unknown. In the original processing: The authors used CDR3 differences across clinicopathological groups to build a distant-metastasis classifier for papillary thyroid cancer. TCRdb re-clonotyped the PCR reads via MiXCR. The V and J calls shown here were made by TCRdb, not taken from the authors' results. The sample contains under 60,000 clones, around 20% of which appear only once. Germline V CDR1 and CDR2: SEHNR, FQNEAQ (reference sequence). V was trimmed by 0 bases and J by 4 bases, leaving 10 bases between them. The CDR3 sequence is 14 residues long. This sample was taken from a study of metastatic and nonmetastatic thyroid tumors. Background on the study: The study looked at repertoires side by side in blood and in tumor or nodule tissue from malignant and benign thyroid patients.

Study-level results: A significant increase in TCR beta diversity was reportedly seen in malignant thyroid tumors relative to benign nodules, in blood and tumor.

All patients were untreated before thyroid surgery. The clonotype originates from a male donor with papillary thyroid cancer or a benign thyroid nodule (not recorded which). Some clones in this sample may be carry-over from other donors' samples. The gene calls are TRBV7-9 and TRBJ2-7; D tentatively fits TRBD1 or TRBD2 (5 bases each). The sample consisted of blood. The CDR3 DNA is TGTGCCAGCAGCTTAGCCGGGGCGACTTACGAGCAGTACTTC. Amino acid sequence: CASSLAGATYEQYF.